The T cell receptor beta chain described here comes from a study of cytomegalovirus exposure and HLA in healthy donors. Profiled with immunoSEQ multiplex PCR; TCRdb holds only in-frame clones, not every one. The sample has some 86,000 clones, approximately 93% seen once. Findings and limits, study-wide: The listing of roughly 160 TCR beta chains classed them as cytomegalovirus-associated.

Details on this clone: Antigen: not known.

Sequenced: PBMCs. This receptor was identified in a woman aged 30 to 39 in good health and CMV-seronegative.

This chain's CDR3 is CASRTADNSPLHF. DNA for the CDR3: TGTGCCAGCAGGACAGCAGATAATTCACCCCTCCACTTT. The chain has TRBV2 and TRBJ1-6; the D gene is possibly TRBD1 (5 bases). CDR1 is SNHLY, CDR2 FYNNEI, per germline. V was pared by 6 bases and J by 5 bases, with 8 bases between. The CDR3 loop spans 13 amino acids.